This T cell receptor beta chain stems from a study of blood T cells in healthy people across ages. Overall study findings and caveats: Estimates based on one million T cells were treated as lower bounds. PBMCs that were unsorted prevented a conclusive naive versus antigen-experienced comparison.

The germline V gene has CDR1 SNHLY and CDR2 FYNNEI. The CDR3 is 14 amino acids. V shed 6 bases and J 3 bases; nucleotides not matched to a gene: 6. Those donating, healthy Caucasian individuals from Russia, were aged roughly 6 to 95. Samples each had at least 5 micrograms of total RNA extracted. The use of a sample-barcoded 5' primer and a J-beta primer mix characterized a second PCR of roughly 7 to 12 cycles. TCRdb analysed the 5' RACE reads with MiXCR anew, one entry per CDR3 protein. The sample lists some 1.4 million distinct CDR3 sequences, 42% occurring once. This clonotype was recorded at least ten times. No antigen is known for it.

The chain has TRBV2 and TRBJ2-7; 9 bases fit TRBD2. The sequencing input was blood. The origin of this receptor is a woman aged 18-29 years in good health. CDR3 in DNA: TGTGCCAGCAGGACCGGGACTAGCATCTACGAGCAGTACTTC. Amino acids: CASRTGTSIYEQYF.